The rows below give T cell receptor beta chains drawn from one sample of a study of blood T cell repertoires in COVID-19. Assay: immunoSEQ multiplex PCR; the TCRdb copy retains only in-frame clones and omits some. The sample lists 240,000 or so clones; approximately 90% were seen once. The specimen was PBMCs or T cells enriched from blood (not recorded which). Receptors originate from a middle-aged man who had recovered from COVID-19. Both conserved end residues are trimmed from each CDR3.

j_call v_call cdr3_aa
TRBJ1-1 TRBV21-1 ASSKAKYRDLDTEAF
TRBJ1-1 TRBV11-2 ASSLGRGGWTEAF
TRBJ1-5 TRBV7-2 ASSFSGGSEDQPQH
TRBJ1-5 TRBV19 ASSIEKNRALDQPQH
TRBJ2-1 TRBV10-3 AISVGQGEQF
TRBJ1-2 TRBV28 ASSLGFKTGKDGYT
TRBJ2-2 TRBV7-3 ASSVRQGNTGELF
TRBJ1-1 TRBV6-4 ASSDSPDRGRSF
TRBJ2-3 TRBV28 ASSFHTGTDTQY
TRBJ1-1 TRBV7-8 ASSRLANTEAF
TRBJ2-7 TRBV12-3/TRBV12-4 ASSRTGIYEQY
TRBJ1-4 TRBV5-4 ASRKGTRNEKLF
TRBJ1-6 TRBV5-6 ASSLKTGVGSYNSPLH
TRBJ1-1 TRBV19 ASSIGGFGTEAF
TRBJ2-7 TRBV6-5 ASLTSGSRADEQY
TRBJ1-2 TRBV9 ASSAAPLGTEKYRDRDSYGYT
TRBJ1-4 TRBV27 ASTMGGRGEKLF
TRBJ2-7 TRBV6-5 ASSYSNRQGASEQY
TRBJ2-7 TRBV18 ASSPIGATDEQY
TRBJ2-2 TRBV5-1 ASSLLAGDYTGELF
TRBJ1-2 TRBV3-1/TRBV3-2 ASSRVRGGRVLYGYT
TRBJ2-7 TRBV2 ASSEGLAVSYEQY
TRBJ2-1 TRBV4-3 ASSQAGTSGSHEQF
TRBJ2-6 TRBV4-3 ASSRDTTTSGHSGANVLT
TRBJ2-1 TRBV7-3 ASSLVSGLGLAGPNEQF
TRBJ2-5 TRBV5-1 ASSLGQGGETQY
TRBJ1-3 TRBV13 ASSLARDMTGNTIY
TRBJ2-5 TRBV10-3 ATSERGGQETQY
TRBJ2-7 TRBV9 ASSSGGYEQY
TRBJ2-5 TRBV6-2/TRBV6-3 ASSYGGLAGEETQY
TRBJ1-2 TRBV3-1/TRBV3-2 ASSQVVGVGYGYT
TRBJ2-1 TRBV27 ASSSLAGHPIEQF
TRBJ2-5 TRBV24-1 ATSDSEGTANQETQY
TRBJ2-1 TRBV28 ASSLPSEGREQF
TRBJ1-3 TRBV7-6 ASSLDYRAGNTIY
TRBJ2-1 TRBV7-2 ASSSGGTGGSYNEQF
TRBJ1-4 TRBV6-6 ASRKEGTNEKLF
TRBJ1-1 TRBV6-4 ASSDDRALGNTEAF
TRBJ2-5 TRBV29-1 SVEEGGTGEETQY
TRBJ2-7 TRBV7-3 ASSLRGTGVDWAPYEQY
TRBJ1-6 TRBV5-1 ASSSDIPRGDSPLH
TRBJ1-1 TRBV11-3 ASSVTGGMNTEAF
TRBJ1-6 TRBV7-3 ASSLSPRGNSPLH
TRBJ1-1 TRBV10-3 AIRPQDRAVSEAF
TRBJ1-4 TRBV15 ATSRGRTERELF
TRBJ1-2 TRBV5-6 ASSNRDRASSYT
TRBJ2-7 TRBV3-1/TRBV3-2 ASSQALAGYYEQY
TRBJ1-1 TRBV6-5 ASNRQGLNTEAF
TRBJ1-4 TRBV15 ATSHHRDRADEKLF
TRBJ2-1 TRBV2 ASSEALRFCLRTGESICEQF
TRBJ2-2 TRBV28 ASSISSGSLAGELF
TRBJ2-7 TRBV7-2 ASRLPGLATYEQY
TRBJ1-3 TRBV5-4 ASSPQGGSGDTIY
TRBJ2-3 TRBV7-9 ASSSVTGLAGVNTQY
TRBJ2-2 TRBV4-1 ASSQDPRSRGTTGELF
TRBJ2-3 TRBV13 ASSRRASGADTQY
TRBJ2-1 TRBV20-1 SPHSGNEQF
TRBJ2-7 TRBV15 ATSRSPGQSYEQY
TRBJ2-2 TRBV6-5 ASNPGLANTGELF